Sequencing of this TCR beta chain was carried out in a study of shared clonotypes between healthy human individuals. Whole-study findings and limits: Sequencing depth was expected to influence donor clonotype sharing. What naive subsets generally showed was a larger estimated richness than memory subsets showed.

As for this clone: As yet, its antigen is unknown.

Germline CDR1 and CDR2: LNHDA and SQIVND (reference sequence). The V segment lost 4 bases and the J segment 6 bases; nucleotides outside the gene matches: 4. The CDR3 spans 14 residues. Using immunoSEQ multiplex PCR, the repertoire was profiled, and TCRdb retains in-frame clones only, with some absent. Found here are under 2.5 million clones, about 90% of them singletons; the top ten hold approximately 0.41%. The specimen sequenced was naive CD4+ T cells from PBMCs. Subset here: CD45RA+ positively selected. The receptor was derived from a man between 18 and 35 years old in good health. Some clones in this sample may be carry-over from other donors' samples. The rearrangement links TRBV19 to TRBJ2-1; 9 bases are a match to TRBD2. The CDR3 DNA reads TGTGCCAGTAGTAGCGGGAGGGAGGCCAATGAGCAGTTCTTC. Protein product: CASSSGREANEQFF.